This is a list of T cell receptor beta chains from one sample in a study of blood T cell repertoires in COVID-19. The assay was immunoSEQ multiplex PCR, and TCRdb's table has in-frame clones only and misses some. This repertoire shows approximately 50,000 clones, 80% to 90% found once; its top ten account for about 30%. The material sequenced was peripheral blood. The receptor source for this set is a man aged 55 to 69 with COVID-19, enrolled during active disease. Both conserved end residues are part of each CDR3. Fields, in order: clone size, V gene, J gene, D gene, CDR3 DNA, CDR3 protein. A D gene is named only where the DNA matches it firmly. Rows may omit the clone size; those that give it use once, few, many or a size class.

clone size: NA
V gene: TRBV7-2
J gene: TRBJ2-2
D gene: TRBD2
CDR3 DNA: TGTGCCAGCATCGCGGGAGGGCCGAGCGGGGAGCTGTTTTTT
CDR3 protein: CASIAGGPSGELFF

clone size: NA
V gene: TRBV27
J gene: TRBJ2-7
D gene: NA
CDR3 DNA: TGTGCCAGCAGTCCGGGGAAGTACTACGAGCAGTACTTC
CDR3 protein: CASSPGKYYEQYF

clone size: many
V gene: TRBV3-1/TRBV3-2
J gene: TRBJ1-6
D gene: NA
CDR3 DNA: TGTGCCAGCAGCCAAGCGCCGGGTGGGAGGTCACCCCTCCACTTT
CDR3 protein: CASSQAPGGRSPLHF

clone size: once
V gene: TRBV11-3
J gene: TRBJ1-1
D gene: NA
CDR3 DNA: TGTGCCAGCAGCTTAGGGTGGAGTGAAGCTTTCTTT
CDR3 protein: CASSLGWSEAFF

clone size: once
V gene: TRBV7-9
J gene: TRBJ1-1
D gene: NA
CDR3 DNA: TGTGCCAGCAGCTTAGGCAGTCCTGAAGCTTTCTTT
CDR3 protein: CASSLGSPEAFF

clone size: few
V gene: TRBV19
J gene: TRBJ2-3
D gene: TRBD2
CDR3 DNA: TGTGCCAGTAGTATAGACGCTCGGACTAGCGGGGGACCCACAGATACGCAGTATTTT
CDR3 protein: CASSIDARTSGGPTDTQYF

clone size: NA
V gene: TRBV9
J gene: TRBJ2-1
D gene: NA
CDR3 DNA: TGTGCCAGCAGCGTAGATTTGGCTGGCGAGCAGTTCTTC
CDR3 protein: CASSVDLAGEQFF

clone size: NA
V gene: TRBV5-6
J gene: TRBJ2-4
D gene: TRBD1
CDR3 DNA: TGTGCCAGCAGCTTGGGGGGACAGGGAAACATTCAGTACTTC
CDR3 protein: CASSLGGQGNIQYF

clone size: NA
V gene: TRBV14
J gene: TRBJ1-2
D gene: NA
CDR3 DNA: TGTGCCAGCAGCCAAGATCATGGCGGAATACATGGCTACACCTTC
CDR3 protein: CASSQDHGGIHGYTF

clone size: few
V gene: TRBV5-8
J gene: TRBJ1-1
D gene: TRBD1
CDR3 DNA: TGTGCCAGTTGCCGGGACAGGGGGGTTTGGAGCATGAACACTGAAGCTTTCTTT
CDR3 protein: CASCRDRGVWSMNTEAFF

clone size: NA
V gene: TRBV7-2
J gene: TRBJ2-3
D gene: TRBD2
CDR3 DNA: TGTGCCAGCAGCTTAACCTCGCGGGGGGGCTCGACGCAGTATTTT
CDR3 protein: CASSLTSRGGSTQYF

clone size: NA
V gene: TRBV7-2
J gene: TRBJ1-2
D gene: NA
CDR3 DNA: TGTGCCAGCAGCGGGGGGTCCCCCTCTTTCTATGGCTACACCTTC
CDR3 protein: CASSGGSPSFYGYTF

clone size: NA
V gene: TRBV9
J gene: TRBJ1-2
D gene: NA
CDR3 DNA: TGTGCCAGCAGCGGCCCAGGGCGAGCTAACTATGGCTACACCTTC
CDR3 protein: CASSGPGRANYGYTF

clone size: NA
V gene: TRBV19
J gene: TRBJ1-3
D gene: TRBD1
CDR3 DNA: TGTGCCAGTAGTATTTGGGGCCAGGGACAGTCCTTCTCTGGAAACACCATATATTTT
CDR3 protein: CASSIWGQGQSFSGNTIYF

clone size: NA
V gene: TRBV5-6
J gene: TRBJ1-6
D gene: TRBD1
CDR3 DNA: TGTGCCAGCAGCCATTCCGGGACAGGCCTTTGGAATTCACCCCTCCACTTT
CDR3 protein: CASSHSGTGLWNSPLHF

clone size: NA
V gene: TRBV4-3
J gene: TRBJ1-2
D gene: TRBD1
CDR3 DNA: TGCGCCAGCAGCCAAGATACCCAGGGGGCGGCCTATGGCTACACCTTC
CDR3 protein: CASSQDTQGAAYGYTF

clone size: NA
V gene: TRBV28
J gene: TRBJ2-7
D gene: NA
CDR3 DNA: TGTGCCAGCAGTTTAAGGGGGACGGGGTCCTACGAGCAGTACTTC
CDR3 protein: CASSLRGTGSYEQYF

clone size: NA
V gene: TRBV2
J gene: TRBJ1-4
D gene: TRBD1
CDR3 DNA: TGTGCCAGCAAGGGACAGGCTAGCGAAAAACTGTTTTTT
CDR3 protein: CASKGQASEKLFF

clone size: NA
V gene: TRBV5-1
J gene: TRBJ1-3
D gene: TRBD1
CDR3 DNA: TGCGCCAGCACACCGACAGGGGGCTCTTCTGGAAACACCATATATTTT
CDR3 protein: CASTPTGGSSGNTIYF

clone size: few
V gene: TRBV6-5
J gene: TRBJ2-1
D gene: NA
CDR3 DNA: TGTGCCAGCAGTTACTCGCGGGACAATGAGCAGTTCTTC
CDR3 protein: CASSYSRDNEQFF

clone size: NA
V gene: TRBV10-3
J gene: TRBJ2-1
D gene: NA
CDR3 DNA: TGTGCCATCGGCGGGACCGGGGGGCGGGAGCAGTTCTTC
CDR3 protein: CAIGGTGGREQFF

clone size: NA
V gene: TRBV15
J gene: TRBJ2-1
D gene: NA
CDR3 DNA: TGTGCCACCAGCGGTCCGACTAGACACGGCTCCTACAATGAGCAGTTCTTC
CDR3 protein: CATSGPTRHGSYNEQFF